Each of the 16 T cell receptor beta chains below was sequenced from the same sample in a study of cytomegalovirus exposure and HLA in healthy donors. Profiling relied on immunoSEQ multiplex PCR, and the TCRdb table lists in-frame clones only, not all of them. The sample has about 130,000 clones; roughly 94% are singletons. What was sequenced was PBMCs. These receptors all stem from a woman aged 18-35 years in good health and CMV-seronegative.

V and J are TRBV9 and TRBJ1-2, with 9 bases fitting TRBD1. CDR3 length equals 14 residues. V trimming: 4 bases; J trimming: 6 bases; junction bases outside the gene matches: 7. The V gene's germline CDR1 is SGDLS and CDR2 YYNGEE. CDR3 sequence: CASSRTGDRDGYTF. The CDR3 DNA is TGTGCCAGCAGCAGAACAGGGGACAGGGATGGCTACACCTTC.

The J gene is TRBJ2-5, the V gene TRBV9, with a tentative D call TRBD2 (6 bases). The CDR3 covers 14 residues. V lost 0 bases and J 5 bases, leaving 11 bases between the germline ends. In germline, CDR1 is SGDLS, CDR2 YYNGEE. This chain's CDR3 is CASSVDVRGETQYF. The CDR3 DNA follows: TGTGCCAGCAGCGTAGATGTCCGGGGGGAGACCCAGTACTTC. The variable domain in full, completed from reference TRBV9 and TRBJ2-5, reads DSGVTQTPKHLITATGQRVTLRCSPRSGDLSVYWYQQSLDQGLQFLIQYYNGEERAKGNILERFSAQQFPDLHSELNLSSLELGDSALYFCASSVDVRGETQYFGPGTRLLVL.

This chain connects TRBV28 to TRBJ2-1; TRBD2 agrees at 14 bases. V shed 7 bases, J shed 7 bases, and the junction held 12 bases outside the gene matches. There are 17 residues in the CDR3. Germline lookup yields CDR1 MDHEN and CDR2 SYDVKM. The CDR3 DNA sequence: TGTGCCAGCATTCTTGGTGGGACTAGCGGGAGAGGTAATGAGCAGTTCTTC. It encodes CASILGGTSGRGNEQFF.

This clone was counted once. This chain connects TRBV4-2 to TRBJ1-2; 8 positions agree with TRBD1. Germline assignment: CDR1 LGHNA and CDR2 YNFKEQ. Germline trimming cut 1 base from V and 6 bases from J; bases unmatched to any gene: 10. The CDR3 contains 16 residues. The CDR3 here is CASSQGISGGEHGYTF. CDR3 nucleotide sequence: TGTGCCAGCAGCCAAGGAATTTCAGGGGGCGAGCATGGCTACACCTTC.

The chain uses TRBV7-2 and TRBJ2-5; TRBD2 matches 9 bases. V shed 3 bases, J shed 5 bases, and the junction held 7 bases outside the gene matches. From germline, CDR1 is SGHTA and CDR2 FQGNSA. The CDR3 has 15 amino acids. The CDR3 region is CASSFDLGLAETQYF. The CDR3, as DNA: TGTGCCAGCAGCTTTGACCTTGGACTAGCGGAGACCCAGTACTTC.

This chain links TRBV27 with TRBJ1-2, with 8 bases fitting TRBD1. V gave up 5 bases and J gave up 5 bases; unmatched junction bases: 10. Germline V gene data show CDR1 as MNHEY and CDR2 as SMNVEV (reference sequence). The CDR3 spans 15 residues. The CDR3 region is CASSPRTGPVYGYTF. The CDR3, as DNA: TGTGCCAGCAGTCCACGGACAGGGCCAGTTTATGGCTACACCTTC.

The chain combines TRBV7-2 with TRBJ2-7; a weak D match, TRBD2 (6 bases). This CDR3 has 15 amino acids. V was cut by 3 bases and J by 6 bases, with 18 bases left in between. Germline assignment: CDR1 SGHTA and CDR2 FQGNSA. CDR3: CASSFVPTSFREQYF. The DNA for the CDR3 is TGTGCCAGCAGCTTCGTCCCGACTAGTTTCCGCGAGCAGTACTTC.

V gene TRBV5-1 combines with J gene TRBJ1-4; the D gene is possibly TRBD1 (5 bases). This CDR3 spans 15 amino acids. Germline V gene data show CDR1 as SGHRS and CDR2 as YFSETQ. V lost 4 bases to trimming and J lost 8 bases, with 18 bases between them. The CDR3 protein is CASSQGQGTGEKLFF. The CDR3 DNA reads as TGCGCCAGCAGCCAGGGCCAGGGAACAGGAGAAAAACTGTTTTTT.

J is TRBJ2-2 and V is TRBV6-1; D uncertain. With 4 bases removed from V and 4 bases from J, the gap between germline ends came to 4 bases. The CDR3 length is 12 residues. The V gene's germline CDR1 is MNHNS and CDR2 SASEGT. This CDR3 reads CASSGPTGELFF. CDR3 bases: TGTGCCAGCAGTGGGCCCACCGGGGAGCTGTTTTTT.

CDR3 region: CARGQGCYEQYF. The CDR3 bases are TGTGCCAGAGGACAGGGTTGCTACGAGCAGTACTTC. V gene TRBV27 combines with J gene TRBJ2-7; 8 bases align to TRBD1. The CDR3 consists of 12 residues. The germline CDR1 and CDR2 sequences are MNHEY and SMNVEV (reference sequence). V shed 9 bases and J 3 bases; nucleotides not matched to a gene: 4.

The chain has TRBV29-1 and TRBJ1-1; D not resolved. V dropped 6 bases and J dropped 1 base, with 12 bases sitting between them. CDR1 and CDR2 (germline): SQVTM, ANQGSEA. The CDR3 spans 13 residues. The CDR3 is CSVAIIENTEAFF. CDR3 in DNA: TGCAGCGTCGCGATTATCGAGAACACTGAAGCTTTCTTT.

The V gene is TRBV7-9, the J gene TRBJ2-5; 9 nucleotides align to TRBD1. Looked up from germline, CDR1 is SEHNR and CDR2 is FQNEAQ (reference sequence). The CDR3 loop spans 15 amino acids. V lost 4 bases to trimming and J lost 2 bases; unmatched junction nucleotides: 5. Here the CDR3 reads CASSWDRAVQETQYF. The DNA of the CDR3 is TGTGCCAGCAGCTGGGACAGGGCGGTGCAAGAGACCCAGTACTTC. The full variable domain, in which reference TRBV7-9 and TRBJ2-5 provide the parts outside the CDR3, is DTGVSQNPRHKITKRGQNVTFRCDPISEHNRLYWYRQTLGQGPEFLTYFQNEAQLEKSRLLSDRFSAERPKGSFSTLEIQRTEQGDSAMYLCASSWDRAVQETQYFGPGTRLLVL.

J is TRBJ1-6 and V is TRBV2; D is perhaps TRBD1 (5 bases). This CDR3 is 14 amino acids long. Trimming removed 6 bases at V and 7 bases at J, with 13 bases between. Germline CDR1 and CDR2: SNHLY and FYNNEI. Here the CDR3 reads CASREGISNSPLHF. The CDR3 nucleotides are TGTGCCAGCAGGGAGGGGATTTCCAATTCACCCCTCCACTTT.

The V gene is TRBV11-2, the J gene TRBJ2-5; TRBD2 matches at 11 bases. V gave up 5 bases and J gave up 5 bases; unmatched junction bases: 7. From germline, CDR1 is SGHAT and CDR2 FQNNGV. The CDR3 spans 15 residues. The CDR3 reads CASSLSGGAVETQYF. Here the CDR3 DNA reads TGTGCCAGCAGCCTTAGCGGGGGGGCCGTGGAGACCCAGTACTTC.

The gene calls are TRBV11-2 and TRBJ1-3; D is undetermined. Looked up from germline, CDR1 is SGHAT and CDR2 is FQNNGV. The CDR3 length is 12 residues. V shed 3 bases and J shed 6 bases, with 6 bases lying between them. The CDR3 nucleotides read TGTGCCAGCAGCTTTTCAAAAAACACCATATATTTT. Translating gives CASSFSKNTIYF.

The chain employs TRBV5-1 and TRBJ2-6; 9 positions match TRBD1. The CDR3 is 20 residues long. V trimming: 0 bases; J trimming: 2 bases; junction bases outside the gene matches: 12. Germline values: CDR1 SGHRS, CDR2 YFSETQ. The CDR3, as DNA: TGCGCCAGCAGCTTGGAAGCTCGGACAGGGGTCGTCCCTGGGGCCAACGTCCTGACTTTC. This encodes CASSLEARTGVVPGANVLTF.